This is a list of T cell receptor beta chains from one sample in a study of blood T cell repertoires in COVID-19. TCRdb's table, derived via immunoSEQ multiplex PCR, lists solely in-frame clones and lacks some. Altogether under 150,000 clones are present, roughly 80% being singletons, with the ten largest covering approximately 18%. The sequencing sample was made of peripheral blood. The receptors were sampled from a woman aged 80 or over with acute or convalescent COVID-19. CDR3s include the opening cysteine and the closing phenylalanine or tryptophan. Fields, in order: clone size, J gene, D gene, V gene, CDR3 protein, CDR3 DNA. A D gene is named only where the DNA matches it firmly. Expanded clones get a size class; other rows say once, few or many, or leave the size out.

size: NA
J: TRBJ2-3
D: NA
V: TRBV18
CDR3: CASSTIWEDFTDTQYF
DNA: TGTGCCAGCTCAACGATATGGGAGGACTTCACAGATACGCAGTATTTT

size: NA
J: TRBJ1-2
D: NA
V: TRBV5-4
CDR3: CASSLATARDYGYTF
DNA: TGTGCCAGCAGCTTGGCTACCGCCAGGGACTATGGCTACACCTTC

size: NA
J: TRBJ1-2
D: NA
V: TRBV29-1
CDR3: CSVESRQQGGYTF
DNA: TGCAGCGTTGAATCCCGACAGCAGGGTGGCTACACCTTC

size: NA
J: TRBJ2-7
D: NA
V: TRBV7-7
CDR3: CASSLRQNYEQYF
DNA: TGTGCCAGCAGCCTTAGACAGAACTACGAGCAGTACTTC

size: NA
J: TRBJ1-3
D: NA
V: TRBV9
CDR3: CASSVRGSGNTIYF
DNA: TGTGCCAGCAGCGTCCGCGGCTCTGGAAACACCATATATTTT

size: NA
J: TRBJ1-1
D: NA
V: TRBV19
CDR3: CASRVRGLNTEAFF
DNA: TGTGCCAGTAGGGTCAGAGGCTTGAACACTGAAGCTTTCTTT

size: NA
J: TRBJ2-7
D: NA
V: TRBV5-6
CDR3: CASSSPARMDRVYEQYF
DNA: TGTGCCAGCAGCTCCCCGGCTCGTATGGACAGAGTCTACGAGCAGTACTTC

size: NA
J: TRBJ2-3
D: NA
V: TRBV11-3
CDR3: CASSLGSSRYTDTQYF
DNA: TGTGCCAGCAGCTTAGGCTCTAGTCGTTACACAGATACGCAGTATTTT

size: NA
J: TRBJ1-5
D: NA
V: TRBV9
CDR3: CAQIEPQHF
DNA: TGTGCCCAGATTGAGCCCCAGCATTTT

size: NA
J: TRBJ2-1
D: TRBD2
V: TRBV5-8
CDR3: CASSLGLAGALGEQFF
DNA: TGTGCCAGCAGCTTGGGACTAGCGGGTGCCCTTGGTGAGCAGTTCTTC

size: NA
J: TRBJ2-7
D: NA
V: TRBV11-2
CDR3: CASSLEQGMYEQYF
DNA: TGTGCCAGCAGTTTGGAACAGGGAATGTACGAGCAGTACTTC

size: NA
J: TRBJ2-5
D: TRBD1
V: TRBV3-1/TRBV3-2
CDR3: CASTYRGPQETQYF
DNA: TGTGCCAGCACCTACAGGGGGCCCCAAGAGACCCAGTACTTC

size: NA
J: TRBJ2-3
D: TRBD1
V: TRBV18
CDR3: CASLDRGSTDTQYF
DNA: TGTGCCAGCTTGGACAGGGGAAGCACAGATACGCAGTATTTT

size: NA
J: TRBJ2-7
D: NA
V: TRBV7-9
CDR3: CASSLGQSSYEQYF
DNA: TGTGCCAGCAGCCTCGGACAGAGCTCCTACGAGCAGTACTTC

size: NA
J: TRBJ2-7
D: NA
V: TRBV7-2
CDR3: CASSLTSPYEQYF
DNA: TGTGCCAGCAGCCTTACTAGTCCCTACGAGCAGTACTTC

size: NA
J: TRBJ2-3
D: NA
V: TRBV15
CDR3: CATSRDTAYSTDTQYF
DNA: TGTGCCACCAGCAGAGATACAGCCTATTCGACAGATACGCAGTATTTT

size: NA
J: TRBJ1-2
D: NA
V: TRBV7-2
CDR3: CASSLQGPSLYGYTF
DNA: TGTGCCAGCAGCTTACAGGGCCCAAGCCTTTATGGCTACACCTTC

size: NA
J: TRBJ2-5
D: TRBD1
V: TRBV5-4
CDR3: CASSLQGIRETQYF
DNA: TGTGCCAGCAGCTTACAGGGGATACGGGAGACCCAGTACTTC

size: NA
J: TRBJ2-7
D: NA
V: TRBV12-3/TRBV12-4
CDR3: CASSLQEYYEQYF
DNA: TGTGCCAGCAGTCTCCAGGAATACTACGAGCAGTACTTC

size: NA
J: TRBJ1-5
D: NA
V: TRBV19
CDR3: CASSPGGYNQPQHF
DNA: TGTGCCAGTAGCCCAGGCGGGTACAATCAGCCCCAGCATTTT

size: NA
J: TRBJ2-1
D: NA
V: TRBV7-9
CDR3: CASRSDFGSLYNEQFF
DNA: TGTGCCAGCAGGTCCGACTTTGGTTCTTTATACAATGAGCAGTTCTTC

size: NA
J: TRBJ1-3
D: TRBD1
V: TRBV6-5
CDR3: CASSSGQGLSGNTIYF
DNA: TGTGCCAGCAGTTCGGGACAGGGTCTCTCTGGAAACACCATATATTTT

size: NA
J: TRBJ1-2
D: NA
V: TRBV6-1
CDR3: CASSEALQGPYGYTF
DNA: TGTGCCAGCAGTGAAGCGCTCCAGGGCCCCTATGGCTACACCTTC

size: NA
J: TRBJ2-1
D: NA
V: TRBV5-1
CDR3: CASSYSQGPSYNEQFF
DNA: TGCGCCAGCAGCTACTCCCAGGGCCCCTCCTACAATGAGCAGTTCTTC

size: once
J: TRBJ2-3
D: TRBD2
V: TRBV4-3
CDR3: CASSQGPLTSGKDTQYF
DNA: TGCGCCAGCAGCCAAGGCCCTCTAACTAGCGGTAAAGATACGCAGTATTTT

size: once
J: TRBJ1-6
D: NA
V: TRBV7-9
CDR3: CASSLVSGTNSPLHF
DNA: TGTGCCAGCAGCTTAGTATCAGGAACTAATTCACCCCTCCACTTT

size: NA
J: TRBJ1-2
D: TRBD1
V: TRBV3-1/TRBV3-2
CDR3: CASSQVRDRGSGGYTF
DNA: TGTGCCAGCAGCCAAGTCCGGGACAGGGGATCTGGTGGCTACACCTTC

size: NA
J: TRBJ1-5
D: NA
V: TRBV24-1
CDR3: CATSDPDSRNQPQHF
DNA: TGTGCCACCAGTGACCCGGACAGTCGCAATCAGCCCCAGCATTTT

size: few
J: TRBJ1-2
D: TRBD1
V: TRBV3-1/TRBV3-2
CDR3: CASHHRDRVLGYTF
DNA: TGTGCCAGCCATCATCGGGACAGGGTTCTCGGCTACACCTTC

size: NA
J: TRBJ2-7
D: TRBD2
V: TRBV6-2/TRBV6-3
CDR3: CASSPSPGLGPWEQYF
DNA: TGTGCCAGCAGCCCTTCACCGGGACTAGGACCGTGGGAGCAGTACTTC

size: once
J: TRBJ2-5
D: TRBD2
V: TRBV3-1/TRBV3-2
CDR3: CASSRKGTLRRGETQYF
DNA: TGTGCCAGCAGCCGCAAGGGGACCCTGAGGCGGGGGGAGACCCAGTACTTC

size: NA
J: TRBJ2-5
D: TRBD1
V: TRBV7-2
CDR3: CASTKQGGIETQYF
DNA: TGTGCCAGCACGAAACAGGGGGGTATCGAGACCCAGTACTTC

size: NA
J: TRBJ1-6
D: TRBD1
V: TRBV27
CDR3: CASSLDRENSPLHF
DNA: TGTGCCAGCAGTCTCGACAGGGAGAACTCACCCCTCCACTTT

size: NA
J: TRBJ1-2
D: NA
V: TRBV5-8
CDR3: CASSPRSSRGYGYTF
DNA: TGTGCCAGCAGCCCCAGGTCTTCCCGGGGTTATGGCTACACCTTC

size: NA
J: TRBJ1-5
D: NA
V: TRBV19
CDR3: CASTSLSIDQPQHF
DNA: TGTGCCAGTACCTCCCTGAGTATCGATCAGCCCCAGCATTTT

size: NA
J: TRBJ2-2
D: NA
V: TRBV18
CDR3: CASSPQGHTGELFF
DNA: TGTGCCAGCTCACCCCAGGGGCACACCGGGGAGCTGTTTTTT

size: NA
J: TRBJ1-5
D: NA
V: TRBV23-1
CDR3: CASRRLKNQPQHF
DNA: TGCGCCAGCAGGCGGCTAAAAAATCAGCCCCAGCATTTT

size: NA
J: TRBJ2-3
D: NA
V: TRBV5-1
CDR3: CASSSNRGGNTLTQYF
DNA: TGCGCCAGCAGCTCCAACAGGGGGGGAAACACTCTCACGCAGTATTTT

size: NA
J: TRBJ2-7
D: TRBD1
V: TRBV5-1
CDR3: CASSPGQGLYYEQYF
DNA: TGCGCCAGCAGCCCTGGACAGGGGCTTTACTACGAGCAGTACTTC

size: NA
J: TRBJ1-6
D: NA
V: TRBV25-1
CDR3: CASSDRLTGNDSPLHF
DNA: TGTGCCAGCAGTGATCGGCTTACAGGGAATGACTCACCCCTCCACTTT

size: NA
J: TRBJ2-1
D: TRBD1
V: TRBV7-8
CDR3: CASSPGGLSSYNEQFF
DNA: TGTGCCAGCAGCCCAGGGGGCCTAAGCTCCTACAATGAGCAGTTCTTC

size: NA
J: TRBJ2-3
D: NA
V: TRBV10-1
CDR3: CASSEKTGTKSKDTQYF
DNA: TGCGCCAGCAGTGAAAAGACAGGAACAAAATCTAAAGATACGCAGTATTTT

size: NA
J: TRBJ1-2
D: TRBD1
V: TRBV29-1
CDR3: CSVDMGTGLYGYTF
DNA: TGCAGCGTTGATATGGGGACAGGGCTCTATGGCTACACCTTC

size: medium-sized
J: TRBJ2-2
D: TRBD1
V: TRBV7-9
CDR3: CASSPWTGAAPGELFF
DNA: TGTGCCAGCAGCCCATGGACAGGGGCGGCGCCCGGGGAGCTGTTTTTT

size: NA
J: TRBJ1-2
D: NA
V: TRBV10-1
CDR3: CASSEKPSAGGYTF
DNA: TGCGCCAGCAGTGAAAAGCCATCCGCGGGGGGCTACACCTTC

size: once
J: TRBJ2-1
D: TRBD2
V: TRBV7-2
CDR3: CASSRKRDRSYNEQFF
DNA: TGTGCCAGCAGCCGTAAGCGGGATAGGTCCTACAATGAGCAGTTCTTC

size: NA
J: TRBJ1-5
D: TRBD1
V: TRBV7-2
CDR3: CASSQGVGQPQHF
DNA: TGTGCCAGCAGCCAGGGGGTCGGTCAGCCCCAGCATTTT

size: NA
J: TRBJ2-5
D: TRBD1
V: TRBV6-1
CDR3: CASSGAPGQGPGAQYF
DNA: TGTGCCAGCAGTGGCGCCCCGGGACAGGGACCGGGGGCCCAGTACTTC

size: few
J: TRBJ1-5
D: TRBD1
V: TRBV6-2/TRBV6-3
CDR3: CASSRNRGSQNQPQHF
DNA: TGTGCCAGCAGCCGTAACAGGGGGAGCCAAAATCAGCCCCAGCATTTT

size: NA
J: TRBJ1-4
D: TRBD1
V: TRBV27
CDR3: CASSPRTGGREKLFF
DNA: TGTGCCAGCAGTCCCCGGACAGGCGGTCGTGAAAAACTGTTTTTT

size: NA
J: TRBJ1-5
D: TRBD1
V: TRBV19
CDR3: CASSIGTGGMEPQHF
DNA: TGTGCCAGTAGTATAGGGACAGGGGGCATGGAGCCCCAGCATTTT

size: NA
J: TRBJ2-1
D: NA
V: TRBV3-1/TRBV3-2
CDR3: CASSQGGAYNEQFF
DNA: TGTGCCAGCAGCCAAGGCGGGGCGTACAATGAGCAGTTCTTC

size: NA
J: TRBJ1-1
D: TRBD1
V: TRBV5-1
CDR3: CASSSQQGGPTEAFF
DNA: TGCGCCAGCAGCTCCCAACAGGGGGGCCCCACTGAAGCTTTCTTT

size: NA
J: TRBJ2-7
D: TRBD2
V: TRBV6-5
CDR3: CASSYTTNKRGEQYF
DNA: TGTGCCAGCAGTTACACAACGAACAAGCGGGGCGAGCAGTACTTC

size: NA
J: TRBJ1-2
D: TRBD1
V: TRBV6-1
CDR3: CASSEGTGYGYTF
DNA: TGTGCCAGCAGTGAGGGGACAGGGTATGGCTACACCTTC